The 24 T cell receptor beta chains presented below share a single source sample, sequenced in a study of blood T cell repertoires in COVID-19. Sequencing was performed with immunoSEQ multiplex PCR; in TCRdb, only in-frame clones are kept and a portion is missing. Here the sample spans about 250,000 clones, about 83% being singletons. Material for sequencing was peripheral blood. The receptors derive from an elderly man with acute or convalescent COVID-19.

The J gene is TRBJ1-6, the V gene TRBV5-1; TRBD1 matches at 8 bases. The CDR3 sequence is 17 residues long. Germline V gives CDR1 SGHRS, CDR2 YFSETQ. With V trimmed by 2 bases and J by 6 bases, 10 bases remained unmatched. The CDR3 reads CASSFSTGTGINSPLHF. The CDR3 DNA reads TGCGCCAGCAGCTTTTCAACAGGGACAGGAATTAATTCACCCCTCCACTTT. The full variable domain, with the rest looked up from reference TRBV5-1 and TRBJ1-6, is KAGVTQTPRYLIKTRGQQVTLSCSPISGHRSVSWYQQTPGQGLQFLFEYFSETQRNKGNFPGRFSGRQFSNSRSEMNVSTLELGDSALYLCASSFSTGTGINSPLHFGNGTRLTVT.

V is TRBV19 and J is TRBJ1-5, with TRBD1 matching over 10 bases. Germline V gene data show CDR1 as LNHDA and CDR2 as SQIVND (reference sequence). Germline trimming cut 5 bases from V and 3 bases from J; bases unmatched to any gene: 7. The CDR3 spans 16 residues. This chain's CDR3 is CASSGGQGGLNQPQHF. The CDR3 DNA sequence: TGTGCCAGTAGTGGAGGACAGGGGGGCCTCAATCAGCCCCAGCATTTT. Together with reference TRBV19 and TRBJ1-5, the CDR3 gives the full variable domain: DGGITQSPKYLFRKEGQNVTLSCEQNLNHDAMYWYRQDPGQGLRLIYYSQIVNDFQKGDIAEGYSVSREKKESFPLTVTSAQKNPTAFYLCASSGGQGGLNQPQHFGDGTRLSIL.

The sample holds many counts of this clone. The V call is TRBV7-3, the J call TRBJ2-5; 7 nucleotides match TRBD2. V dropped 5 bases and J dropped 3; count of bases not matched to a gene: 3. CDR3 length equals 13 residues. Germline CDR1 and CDR2: SGHTA and FQGTGA. The CDR3 coding sequence is TGTGCCAGCAGCGCCGGGACTAAAGAGACCCAGTACTTC. Translation gives CASSAGTKETQYF.

This chain uses TRBV5-4 with TRBJ2-1, with D possibly TRBD1 on 5 matching bases. This CDR3 is built from 14 residues. The germline V and J ends were trimmed by 4 bases and 1 base, with 9 bases remaining between them. Germline lookup yields CDR1 SGHNT and CDR2 YYREEE (reference sequence). CDR3 DNA sequence: TGTGCCAGCAGCGGACAAATATCCTACAATGAGCAGTTCTTC. Translating it yields CASSGQISYNEQFF.

V is TRBV5-1 and J is TRBJ2-5; 15 nucleotides align to TRBD2. V lost 4 bases and J lost 4; bases outside the gene matches: 8. The CDR3 runs to 17 residues. Germline assignment: CDR1 SGHRS and CDR2 YFSETQ. The CDR3 DNA follows: TGCGCCAGCAGCCCGGGACTAGCGGGAGGAGATCGAGAGACCCAGTACTTC. Protein: CASSPGLAGGDRETQYF.

The gene calls are TRBV19 and TRBJ2-5; D is perhaps TRBD2 (6 bases). V lost 3 bases and J lost 4, with 12 bases in between. This CDR3 spans 14 amino acids. Germline CDR1 reads LNHDA; CDR2 reads SQIVND (reference sequence). The CDR3 here is CASSIGGVPETQYF. CDR3 in DNA: TGTGCCAGTAGTATCGGAGGGGTTCCAGAGACCCAGTACTTC.

This clone was recorded once. V gene TRBV3-1 (or the pseudogene TRBV3-2) combines with J gene TRBJ2-5; 7 nucleotides align to TRBD1. The CDR3 has 13 amino acids. Germline assignment: CDR1 LGHDT and CDR2 YNNKEL (reference sequence). V was pared by 5 bases and J by 5 bases, with 5 bases of the junction left unmatched. This CDR3 is CASSFRGSETQYF. DNA of the CDR3: TGTGCCAGCAGCTTCAGGGGGTCGGAGACCCAGTACTTC.

The rearrangement links TRBV7-8 to TRBJ2-1, with a tentative D call TRBD1 (5 bases). This CDR3 comprises 15 residues. Deletions cut 4 bases from V and 2 bases from J, with 12 bases between. CDR1 and CDR2 from the germline V gene are SGHVS and FQNEAQ. In nucleotides, the CDR3 is TGTGCCAGCAGCTACAGGAGTGGGGCCTACAATGAGCAGTTCTTC. Amino acid sequence: CASSYRSGAYNEQFF.

The V call is TRBV5-1, the J call TRBJ2-5; 10 bases align to TRBD2. This CDR3 spans 15 amino acids. The germline V gene encodes CDR1 SGHRS and CDR2 YFSETQ. The V and J ends lost 6 bases and 4 bases, in that order; junction bases with no gene match: 9. The CDR3 sequence: CASNELAGDGETQYF. The CDR3 DNA follows: TGCGCCAGCAACGAGCTAGCGGGGGATGGAGAGACCCAGTACTTC.

V gene TRBV27 combines with J gene TRBJ2-1, with D possibly matching TRBD1 (5 bases). Deletions cut 0 bases from V and 7 bases from J, with 13 bases between. In germline, CDR1 is MNHEY, CDR2 SMNVEV (reference sequence). The length of the CDR3 is 15 residues. In nucleotides, the CDR3 is TGTGCCAGCAGTTTATCGGCAGGGCAAGGGAATGAGCAGTTCTTC. Translation gives CASSLSAGQGNEQFF.

The V call is TRBV5-1, the J call TRBJ2-2, with 10 bases matching TRBD2. CDR3 length: 14 residues. CDR1 is SGHRS and CDR2 is YFSETQ in the germline V gene. V trimming: 4 bases; J trimming: 7 bases; junction bases outside the gene matches: 4. DNA for the CDR3: TGCGCCAGCAGCCTAGCGGGAGTTGACGGGGAGCTGTTTTTT. Translating it yields CASSLAGVDGELFF.

The table lists this clone with a few counts. The chain recombines TRBV28 with TRBJ2-7; D is perhaps TRBD1 (5 bases). The CDR3 runs 15 residues. V was trimmed by 6 bases and J by 4 bases, leaving 19 bases between them. Germline V gene lookup returns CDR1 MDHEN and CDR2 SYDVKM. DNA of the CDR3: TGTGCCAGCAGCGACTGGGGCAGGGTCCGGTACGAGCAGTACTTC. It is translated as CASSDWGRVRYEQYF.

This clone came up once. This chain links TRBV29-1 with TRBJ2-1; D unresolved. This CDR3 contains 12 residues. Germline V gene data show CDR1 as SQVTM and CDR2 as ANQGSEA. Trimming took off 1 base at V and 12 bases at J, with 13 bases between the two ends. The DNA of the CDR3 is TGCAGCGTTGAAGTGGTGACCTACAGGCAGTTCTTC. It specifies CSVEVVTYRQFF.

The rearrangement uses TRBV27 and TRBJ1-4, with TRBD1 matching 8 bases. This CDR3 contains 16 residues. Losses at the gene ends were 6 bases for V and 3 bases for J; bases not matched to a gene: 9. In germline, CDR1 is MNHEY, CDR2 SMNVEV (reference sequence). CDR3 coding DNA: TGTGCCAGCAGGGTGACAGGGGTTATAGCTAATGAAAAACTGTTTTTT. Amino acids: CASRVTGVIANEKLFF. Full variable domain (outside the CDR3, taken from reference TRBV27 and TRBJ1-4): EAQVTQNPRYLITVTGKKLTVTCSQNMNHEYMSWYRQDPGLGLRQIYYSMNVEVTDKGDVPEGYKVSRKEKRNFPLILESPSPNQTSLYFCASRVTGVIANEKLFFGSGTQLSVL.

This rearrangement joins TRBV4-1 to TRBJ2-7, with D possibly matching TRBD2 (6 bases). V dropped 0 bases and J dropped 4 bases, with 19 bases sitting between them. This CDR3 spans 17 amino acids. Germline V gives CDR1 MGHRA, CDR2 YSYEKL. The CDR3 coding sequence is TGCGCCAGCAGCCAAGATAGAGGGTCACCGGAGGGGTACGAGCAGTACTTC. Translating gives CASSQDRGSPEGYEQYF.

This chain joins TRBV3-1 (or the pseudogene TRBV3-2) and TRBJ1-1, with a possible D match to TRBD1 (5 bases). Looked up from germline, CDR1 is LGHDT and CDR2 is YNNKEL (reference sequence). The CDR3 is 16 amino acids. Trimming left V 4 bases short and J 5 bases short, with 20 bases between. CDR3 in amino acids: CASSLQGRSGATEAFF. For the CDR3, the DNA is TGTGCCAGCAGCCTTCAAGGAAGGAGCGGGGCTACTGAAGCTTTCTTT.

The chain couples TRBV19 to TRBJ2-3, with TRBD2 matching over 9 bases. This CDR3 has 15 residues. CDR1 LNHDA and CDR2 SQIVND come from the germline V gene (reference sequence). J lost 5 bases, V lost 6 bases, and 9 bases had no gene match. The CDR3 sequence: CASRSGGRARDTQYF. The CDR3 DNA sequence: TGTGCCAGTAGGAGTGGCGGGAGGGCCAGAGATACGCAGTATTTT.

This rearrangement joins TRBV7-8 to TRBJ2-3; D remains ambiguous. The V and J ends lost 5 bases and 9 bases respectively, with 12 bases between them. The CDR3 length is 12 residues. CDR1 and CDR2 from the germline V gene are SGHVS and FQNEAQ. CDR3 sequence: CASSLFAATQYF. CDR3 nucleotides: TGTGCCAGCAGCCTCTTTGCGGCAACGCAGTATTTT.

This clone is a singleton in its sample. The chain uses TRBV9 and TRBJ2-7; 9 bases fit TRBD1. Germline assignment: CDR1 SGDLS and CDR2 YYNGEE. This CDR3 is 14 amino acids long. V shed 3 bases and J 6 bases; nucleotides not matched to a gene: 7. The CDR3 DNA follows: TGTGCCAGCAGCGCGACAGGGGGGGCCGGCGAGCAGTACTTC. It yields the protein CASSATGGAGEQYF.

This clone has only one observation. This chain joins TRBV28 and TRBJ2-7; TRBD1 agrees at 12 bases. Trimming cost V 5 bases and J 3 bases; bases outside gene matches: 5. Germline V gene sequence: CDR1 MDHEN, CDR2 SYDVKM. The CDR3 consists of 15 residues. The CDR3 here is CASSPGTGGLYEQYF. The CDR3 DNA sequence: TGTGCCAGCAGTCCCGGGACAGGGGGCCTCTACGAGCAGTACTTC.

This chain links TRBV5-1 with TRBJ2-3, with a possible D match to TRBD2 (7 bases). The V end lost 4 bases, the J end lost 4 bases, and 19 bases lay between the germline ends. Germline lookup yields CDR1 SGHRS and CDR2 YFSETQ. This CDR3 is built from 16 residues. The CDR3 nucleotides are TGCGCCAGCAGCCGGCGGGCGGGAGCAGGGGCAGATACGCAGTATTTT. This sequence encodes CASSRRAGAGADTQYF. The variable domain in full, with the rest retrieved from reference TRBV5-1 and TRBJ2-3, is KAGVTQTPRYLIKTRGQQVTLSCSPISGHRSVSWYQQTPGQGLQFLFEYFSETQRNKGNFPGRFSGRQFSNSRSEMNVSTLELGDSALYLCASSRRAGAGADTQYFGPGTRLTVL.

The chain joins TRBV7-7 to TRBJ2-7; 7 bases align to TRBD2. The CDR3 is made up of 16 amino acids. With V trimmed by 5 bases and J by 6 bases, 16 bases remained unmatched. Germline CDR1 SSHAT, CDR2 FNYEAQ (reference sequence). This CDR3 reads CASSPPGCGSTCEQYF. The CDR3 DNA is TGTGCCAGCAGCCCCCCCGGTTGCGGGAGTACGTGCGAGCAGTACTTC.

This clone was picked up a small number of times. The chain has TRBV6-6 and TRBJ2-1; D is possibly TRBD2 (6 bases). V was cut by 5 bases and J by 6 bases, with 11 bases left in between. The germline gives CDR1 MNHNY, CDR2 SVGAGI (reference sequence). This CDR3 comprises 13 residues. The CDR3 sequence is CASSQGTFNEQFF. The CDR3 DNA sequence: TGTGCCAGCAGTCAAGGGACTTTCAATGAGCAGTTCTTC.

The V and J genes are TRBV10-2 and TRBJ2-4; 7 nucleotides line up with TRBD1. The ends lost 11 bases at V and 9 bases at J; junction bases unmatched: 16. Germline CDR1 WSHSY, CDR2 SAAADI. The CDR3 is 14 amino acids. CDR3 bases: TGCGCCGGAGCCGGTATGACAGGGACCCCCATTCAGTACTTC. Translation: CAGAGMTGTPIQYF.